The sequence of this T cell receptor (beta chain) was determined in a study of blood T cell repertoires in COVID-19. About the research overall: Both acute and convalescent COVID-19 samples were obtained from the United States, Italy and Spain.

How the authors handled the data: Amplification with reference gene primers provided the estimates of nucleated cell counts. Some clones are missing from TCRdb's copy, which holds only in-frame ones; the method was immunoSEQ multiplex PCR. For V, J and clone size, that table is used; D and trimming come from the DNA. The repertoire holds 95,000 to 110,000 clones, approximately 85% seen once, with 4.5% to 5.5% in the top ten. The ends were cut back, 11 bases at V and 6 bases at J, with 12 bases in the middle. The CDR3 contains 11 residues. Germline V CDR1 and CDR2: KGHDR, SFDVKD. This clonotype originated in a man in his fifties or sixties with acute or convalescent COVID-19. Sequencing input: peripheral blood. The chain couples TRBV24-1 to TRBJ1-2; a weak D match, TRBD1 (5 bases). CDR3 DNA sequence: TGTGCCAGCGGGACGAGTAATGGCTACACCTTC. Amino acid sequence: CASGTSNGYTF.